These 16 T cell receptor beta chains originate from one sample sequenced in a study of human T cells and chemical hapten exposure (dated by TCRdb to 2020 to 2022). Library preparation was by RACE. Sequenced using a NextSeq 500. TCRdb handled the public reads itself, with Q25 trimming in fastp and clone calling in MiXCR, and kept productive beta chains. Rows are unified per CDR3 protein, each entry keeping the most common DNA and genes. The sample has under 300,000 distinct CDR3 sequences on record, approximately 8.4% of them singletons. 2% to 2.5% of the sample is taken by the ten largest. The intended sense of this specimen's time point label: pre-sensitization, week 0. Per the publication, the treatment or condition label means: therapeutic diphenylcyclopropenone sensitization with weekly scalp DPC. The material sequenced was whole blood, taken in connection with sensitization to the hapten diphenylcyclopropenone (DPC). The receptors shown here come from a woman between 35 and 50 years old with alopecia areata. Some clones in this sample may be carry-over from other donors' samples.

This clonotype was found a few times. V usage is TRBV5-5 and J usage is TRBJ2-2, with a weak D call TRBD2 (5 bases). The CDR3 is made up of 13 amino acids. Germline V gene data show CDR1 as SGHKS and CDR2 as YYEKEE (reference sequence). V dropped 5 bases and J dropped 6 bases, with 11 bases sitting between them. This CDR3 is CASRAVDPGELFF. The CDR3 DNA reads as TGTGCCAGCAGAGCGGTGGATCCCGGGGAGCTGTTTTTT.

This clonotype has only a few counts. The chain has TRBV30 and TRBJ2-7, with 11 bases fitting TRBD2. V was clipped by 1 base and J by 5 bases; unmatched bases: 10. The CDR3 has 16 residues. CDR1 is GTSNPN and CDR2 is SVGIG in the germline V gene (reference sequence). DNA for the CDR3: TGTGCCTGGAGTGCCGACCGACTAGCGGGATCCAACGAGCAGTACTTC. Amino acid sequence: CAWSADRLAGSNEQYF.

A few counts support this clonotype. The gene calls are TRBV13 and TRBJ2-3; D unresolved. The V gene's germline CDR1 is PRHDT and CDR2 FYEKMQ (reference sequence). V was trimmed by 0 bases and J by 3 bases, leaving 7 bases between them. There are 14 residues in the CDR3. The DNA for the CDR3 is TGTGCCAGCAGCTTAGGGGTGAAAACAGATACGCAGTATTTT. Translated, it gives CASSLGVKTDTQYF.

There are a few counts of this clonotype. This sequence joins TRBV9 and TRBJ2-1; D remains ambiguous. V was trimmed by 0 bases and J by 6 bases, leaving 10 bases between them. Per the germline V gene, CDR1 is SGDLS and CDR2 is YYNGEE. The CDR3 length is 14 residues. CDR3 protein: CASSVGVARNEQFF. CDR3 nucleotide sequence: TGTGCCAGCAGCGTAGGTGTAGCCCGCAATGAGCAGTTCTTC.

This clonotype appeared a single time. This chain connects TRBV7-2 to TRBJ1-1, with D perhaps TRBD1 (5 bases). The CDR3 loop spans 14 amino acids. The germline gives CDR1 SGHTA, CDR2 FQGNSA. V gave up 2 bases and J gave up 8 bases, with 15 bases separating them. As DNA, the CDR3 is TGTGCCAGCAGCTTAAGCCGGGGGACGAGAGAAGCTTTCTTT. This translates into CASSLSRGTREAFF.

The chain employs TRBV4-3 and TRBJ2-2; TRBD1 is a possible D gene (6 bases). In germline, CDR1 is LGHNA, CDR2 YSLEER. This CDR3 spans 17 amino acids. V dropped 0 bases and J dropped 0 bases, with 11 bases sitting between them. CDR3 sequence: CASSQDMAGANTGELFF. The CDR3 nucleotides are TGCGCCAGCAGCCAAGATATGGCAGGGGCGAACACCGGGGAGCTGTTTTTT.

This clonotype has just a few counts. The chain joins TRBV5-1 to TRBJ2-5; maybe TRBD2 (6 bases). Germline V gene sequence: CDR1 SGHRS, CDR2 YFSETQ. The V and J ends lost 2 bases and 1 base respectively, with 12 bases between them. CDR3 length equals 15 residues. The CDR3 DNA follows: TGCGCCAGCAGCTTTCAGGGAGCGGGCCAAGAGACCCAGTACTTC. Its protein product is CASSFQGAGQETQYF.

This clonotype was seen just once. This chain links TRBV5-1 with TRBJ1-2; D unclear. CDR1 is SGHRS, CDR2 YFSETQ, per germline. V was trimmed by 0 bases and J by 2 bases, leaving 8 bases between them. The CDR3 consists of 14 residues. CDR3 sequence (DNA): TGCGCCAGCAGCTTGGAGCTGCAAAACTATGGCTACACCTTC. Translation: CASSLELQNYGYTF.

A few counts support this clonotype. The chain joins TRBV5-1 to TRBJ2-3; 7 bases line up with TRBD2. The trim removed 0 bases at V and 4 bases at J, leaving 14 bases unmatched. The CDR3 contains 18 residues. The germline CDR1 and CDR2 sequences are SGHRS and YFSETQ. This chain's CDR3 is CASSLAQGGGRGADTQYF. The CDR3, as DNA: TGCGCCAGCAGCTTGGCGCAGGGAGGCGGGAGAGGCGCAGATACGCAGTATTTT.

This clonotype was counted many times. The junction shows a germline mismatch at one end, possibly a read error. In DNA form, the CDR3 reads TGTGCCAGCAGTTTCCCCGGGACTCCCCGCCCATCCTTC. Translating gives CASSFPGTPRPSF. The chain is built from TRBV7-2 and TRBJ2-7; weak D call: TRBD2 (6 bases). Germline V lookup: CDR1 SGHTA, CDR2 FQGNSA. The CDR3 length is 13 residues. The full variable domain, in which reference TRBV7-2 and TRBJ2-7 provide the parts outside the CDR3, is GAGVSQSPSNKVTEKGKDVELRCDPISGHTALYWYRQSLGQGLEFLIYFQGNSAPDKSGLPSDRFSAERTGGSVSTLTIQRTQQEDSAVYLCASSFPGTPRPSFGPGTRLTVT.

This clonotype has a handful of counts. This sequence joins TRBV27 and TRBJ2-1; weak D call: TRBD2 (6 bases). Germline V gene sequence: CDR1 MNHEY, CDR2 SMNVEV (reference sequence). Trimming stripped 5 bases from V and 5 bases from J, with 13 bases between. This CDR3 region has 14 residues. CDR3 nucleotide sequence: TGTGCCAGCAGTCGGCCGGGACTCAACAATGAGCAGTTCTTC. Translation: CASSRPGLNNEQFF.

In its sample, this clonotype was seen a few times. The CDR3 sequence: CASSYRRPTGELFF. CDR3 bases: TGTGCCAGCAGTTATCGGAGGCCGACCGGGGAGCTGTTTTTT. The V gene is TRBV6-2 or TRBV6-3, the J gene TRBJ2-2; TRBD2 might be the D (5 bases). This CDR3 is built from 14 residues. Trimming took 3 bases from V and 5 from J, leaving 10 bases between them. Germline lookup yields CDR1 MNHEY and CDR2 SVGEGT.

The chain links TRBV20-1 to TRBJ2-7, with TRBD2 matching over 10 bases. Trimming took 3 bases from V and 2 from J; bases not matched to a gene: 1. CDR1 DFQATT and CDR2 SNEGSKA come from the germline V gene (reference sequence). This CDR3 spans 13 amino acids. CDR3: CSASGTSAYEQYF. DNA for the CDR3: TGCAGTGCTAGCGGGACTAGCGCCTACGAGCAGTACTTC.

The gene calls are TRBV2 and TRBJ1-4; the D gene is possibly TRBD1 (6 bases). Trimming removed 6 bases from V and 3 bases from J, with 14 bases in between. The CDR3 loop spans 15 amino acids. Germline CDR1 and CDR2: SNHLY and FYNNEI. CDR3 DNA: TGTGCCAGCAGGGAGAACAGGGTACCTAATGAAAAACTGTTTTTT. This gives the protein CASRENRVPNEKLFF.

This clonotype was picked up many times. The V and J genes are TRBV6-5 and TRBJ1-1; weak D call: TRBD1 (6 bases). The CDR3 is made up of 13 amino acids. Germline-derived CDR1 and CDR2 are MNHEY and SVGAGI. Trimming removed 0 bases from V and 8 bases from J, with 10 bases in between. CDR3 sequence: CASSYSGGAEAFF. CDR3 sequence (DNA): TGTGCCAGCAGTTACTCAGGGGGTGCAGAAGCTTTCTTT.

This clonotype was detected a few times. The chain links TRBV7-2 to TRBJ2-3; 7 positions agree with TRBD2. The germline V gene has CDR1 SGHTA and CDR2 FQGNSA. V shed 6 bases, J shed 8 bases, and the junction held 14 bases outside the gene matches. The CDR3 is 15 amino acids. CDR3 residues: CASSSSSGRPATQYF. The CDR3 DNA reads TGTGCCAGCAGTTCCTCTAGCGGTAGACCGGCTACGCAGTATTTT. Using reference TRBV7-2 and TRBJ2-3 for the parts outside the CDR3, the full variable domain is GAGVSQSPSNKVTEKGKDVELRCDPISGHTALYWYRQSLGQGLEFLIYFQGNSAPDKSGLPSDRFSAERTGGSVSTLTIQRTQQEDSAVYLCASSSSSGRPATQYFGPGTRLTVL.